Detailed here is one TCR beta chain. Its antigen is not yet known. Per-base quality was not reported, and no clone a single base away is much larger than it. Between the V and J ends, shortened by 6 bases and 0 bases respectively, the junction contains 18 bases. Per the germline V gene, MNHNS is the CDR1 and SASEGT is the CDR2. From its cysteine to its phenylalanine, the CDR3 spans 18 amino acids. The only DNA kept is the CDR3, 54 bases in frame from the first base. The record originates from a study of T cells in Graves' hyperthyroidism and ophthalmopathy (dated by TCRdb to about 2019). About the full investigation: Peripheral blood samples were taken at the time of initial diagnosis, prior to any treatment. To identify TCR V-J signatures that set the groups apart, the researchers used a discovery cohort of about a hundred patients, made up of fewer than 50 with Graves' ophthalmopathy and 55 to 65 with stable Graves' hyperthyroidism. Prospective prediction of ophthalmopathy was tested in an independent validation cohort of 18 to 20 hyperthyroidism patients and 15 to 17 patients who later progressed to ophthalmopathy. The approximately 98 discovery patients were randomly divided into training and test sets at a 7:3 ratio. In roughly six Graves' hyperthyroidism patients, the study also compared T-cell repertoires from thyroid tissue with T-cell repertoires from blood. After blood sampling, hyperthyroidism patients were treated with methimazole at a starting dose of 30 mg daily, and ophthalmopathy patients were treated with high-dose intravenous methylprednisolone. The paper reports TCR Vbeta CDR3 sequencing of some 140 peripheral blood samples: around 45 ophthalmopathy, about 75 hyperthyroidism and about 17 progressor patients.

Study-wide findings and limitations: A model built on a 13 V-J signature distinguished ophthalmopathy from stable hyperthyroidism, reaching over 85% sensitivity and around 81% specificity in cross-validation and 80%/75% in testing. No statistical method was used to set the sample size in advance, and investigators knew the group allocation. In validation, progression to ophthalmopathy was predicted by the model with more than 65% sensitivity and under 85% specificity, a median of roughly 6.4 months before onset. Most expanded thyroid clonotypes (frequency above 0.001) were also detected in blood, a finding suggesting that blood repertoires may reflect thyroid immune responses.

Stable Graves' hyperthyroidism was defined as no progression to ophthalmopathy during 18 months of follow-up. Hyperthyroidism patients were newly diagnosed, had a disease duration of under 2 months, and were aged 18 to 65 years. Any patient with an uncontrolled infection, another autoimmune disease, pregnancy or lactation was excluded. Diagnoses relied on clinical symptoms, serum thyroxine and TRAb, thyroid ultrasound and orbital computed tomography. PBMCs were separated from 7.5 to 10 ml of fresh peripheral blood using Ficoll-Paque density gradient centrifugation. Total RNA was extracted with Trizol reagent, and quality was checked on an Agilent 2100 Bioanalyzer. TCR beta CDR3 regions were amplified from RNA transcripts. The first round of RT-PCR for the TCR CDR3 was performed with the HTBI primer set and the Qiagen OneStep RT-PCR kit. Libraries were constructed in a second round of multiplex PCR, after which size selection and purification were performed. Libraries were sequenced paired-end with 100 bp reads on an Illumina HiSeq2000. In the source study's methods: SOAPnuke was used to process the raw data, removing reads that contained adapters or uncalled bases, had a mean Phred below 15, or lacked an exact match to the constant primer or identifier. High-quality paired reads were merged with COPE v1.2.5, and unique nucleotide sequences were defined as clonotypes. Clonotypes were aligned to IMGT TRBV, TRBD and TRBJ reference segments using MiTCR v1.1. The analysis included only V-J combinations with a frequency above 0.0001, which together covered 99.2% of the repertoires. The TCS score was defined as the ratio of F50 (clonal expansion) to E x V (chaos), calculated using BLOSUM62-based TCRdist between CDR3 peptides within each V-J. Welch's t-statistics and random forest reduced 450 to 600 V-J features to about 12, which were used in a naive Bayes classifier (R e1071). Using fastp trimming at Q25 and MiXCR clonotype assembly, TCRdb reanalyzed the public sequencing data and kept in-frame beta chains. Each CDR3 protein appears once, grouped with its most common genes and DNA. The V and J calls shown here were made by TCRdb, not taken from the authors' results. The sample table shows over 200,000 distinct CDR3 sequences, and 17% are seen once. The ten biggest clones cover roughly 53% of the sample.

The sequence is built from TRBV6-1 and TRBJ1-6; a tentative D match to TRBD1 spans 5 bases. Source material: blood. The receptor was isolated from a man aged 45-60 years with Graves' hyperthyroidism. The CDR3 sequence is CASSPTFLGDSYNSPLHF. The nucleotide sequence reads TGTGCCAGCAGCCCTACGTTTCTGGGGGACTCCTATAATTCACCCCTCCACTTT.